The sequence of this TCR beta chain was determined in a study of shared clonotypes between healthy human individuals. Germline V gene lookup returns CDR1 SGHRS and CDR2 YFSETQ. With 4 bases removed from V and 3 bases from J, the gap between germline ends came to 13 bases. The CDR3 loop spans 15 amino acids. Healthy and HIV-negative, the adult donors had no recent acute infections or vaccinations. The assay was carried out at the deep level. In replicate PCRs of unsorted PBMC, 300 ng DNA, about 30,000 T cell genomes, was used. Here immunoSEQ multiplex PCR was the method, and the copy in TCRdb shows in-frame clones only, minus some. This table holds fewer than 600,000 clones, roughly 83% found once.

The rearrangement joins TRBV5-1 to TRBJ2-2; D not certain. The sample taken for sequencing was PBMCs. This receptor was identified in a middle-aged woman in good health. Some clones in this sample may be carry-over from other donors' samples. As DNA, the CDR3 is TGCGCCAGCAGCCCGCCTCGAGGAGACACCGGGGAGCTGTTTTTT. This translates into CASSPPRGDTGELFF.